This TCR beta chain was sequenced during a study of CD8 T cells in Susac syndrome. Study conclusions and caveats: As acknowledged by the study, its TCR sequencing and HLA analysis included a relatively small number of individuals.

Germline lookup yields CDR1 SGHTA and CDR2 FQGTGA. The V gene lost 3 bases and the J gene lost 3 bases, with 9 bases spanning the gap. This CDR3 is built from 13 residues. In the case of this clonotype: Its antigen is as yet unknown.

An amount of RNA that ranged from roughly 0.5 to 1 ug was reverse transcribed with random hexamers. TCRdb processed the immunoSEQ multiplex PCR reads anew with MiXCR; each CDR3 protein has one entry. The profile shows about 80,000 distinct CDR3 sequences, approximately 94% of them singletons. The sequence came from a human donor in good health. The sample taken for sequencing was CD8+ T cells from PBMCs. This chain links TRBV7-3 with TRBJ2-7; D is uncertain. The chain's CDR3 is CASSLPGDYEQYF. The CDR3 DNA sequence: TGTGCCAGCAGCTTGCCGGGCGACTACGAGCAGTACTTC.